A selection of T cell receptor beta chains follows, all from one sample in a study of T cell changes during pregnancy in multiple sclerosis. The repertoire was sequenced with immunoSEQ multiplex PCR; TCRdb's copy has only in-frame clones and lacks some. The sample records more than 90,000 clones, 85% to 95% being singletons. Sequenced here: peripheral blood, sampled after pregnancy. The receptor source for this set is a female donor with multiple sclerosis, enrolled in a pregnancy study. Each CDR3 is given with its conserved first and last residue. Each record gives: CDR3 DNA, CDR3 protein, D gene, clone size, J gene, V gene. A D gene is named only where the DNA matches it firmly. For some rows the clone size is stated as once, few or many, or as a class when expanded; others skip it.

DNA: TGCGCCAGCAGCCAGGGCAGCTACGAGCAGTACTTC
CDR3: CASSQGSYEQYF
D: NA
size: NA
J: TRBJ2-7
V: TRBV5-1

DNA: TGTGCCAGCAGCTTCAACAGGGCCGAGCAGTACTTC
CDR3: CASSFNRAEQYF
D: NA
size: once
J: TRBJ2-7
V: TRBV7-9

DNA: TGTGCCATCAGTGAATCCCCAGACAGGGGGCGAAACACTGAAGCTTTCTTT
CDR3: CAISESPDRGRNTEAFF
D: TRBD1
size: NA
J: TRBJ1-1
V: TRBV10-3

DNA: TGTGCCAGTAGTATAGATCCCGGAGGGACGCAGTATTTT
CDR3: CASSIDPGGTQYF
D: NA
size: NA
J: TRBJ2-3
V: TRBV19

DNA: TGTGCCTGGAGCCGACTAGCGGGGAACAATGAGCAGTTCTTC
CDR3: CAWSRLAGNNEQFF
D: TRBD2
size: NA
J: TRBJ2-1
V: TRBV30

DNA: TGCGCCAGCAGCCAAGACCTAAGACAGGTTGAAGCTTTCTTT
CDR3: CASSQDLRQVEAFF
D: NA
size: NA
J: TRBJ1-1
V: TRBV4-1

DNA: TGTGCCAGCAGCCGACAGGGGGCTTTCTCTGAGACCCAGTACTTC
CDR3: CASSRQGAFSETQYF
D: TRBD1
size: NA
J: TRBJ2-5
V: TRBV14

DNA: TGTGCCACGCAGGGACAGGGGAGCTCACCCCTCCACTTT
CDR3: CATQGQGSSPLHF
D: TRBD1
size: once
J: TRBJ1-6
V: TRBV10-3

DNA: TGTGCCAGCTCACCACCGGGACAGGGGATTCAGCCCCAGCATTTT
CDR3: CASSPPGQGIQPQHF
D: TRBD1
size: NA
J: TRBJ1-5
V: TRBV18

DNA: TGTGCCAGCAGCCAAAGACAGGGGTACACTGAAGCTTTCTTT
CDR3: CASSQRQGYTEAFF
D: TRBD1
size: NA
J: TRBJ1-1
V: TRBV4-2

DNA: TGTGCCAGCAGGGAGGCCGGACAGGGCCTCACCGGGGAGCTGTTTTTT
CDR3: CASREAGQGLTGELFF
D: TRBD1
size: NA
J: TRBJ2-2
V: TRBV25-1

DNA: TGTGCCATCAGGCTCGGTACTAGCGGGAGCTCCGAGCAGTACTTC
CDR3: CAIRLGTSGSSEQYF
D: TRBD2
size: NA
J: TRBJ2-7
V: TRBV10-3

DNA: TGTGCCAGCAGTTTCAGTCCTAGTTATGAGCAGTTCTTC
CDR3: CASSFSPSYEQFF
D: NA
size: NA
J: TRBJ2-1
V: TRBV27

DNA: TGTGCCTGGAGGATACAGGGAAGCGTGAATGCTTTCTTT
CDR3: CAWRIQGSVNAFF
D: NA
size: NA
J: TRBJ1-1
V: TRBV30

DNA: TGTGCCAGCAGTCGACAGTTTCCCCACGAGCAGTACTTC
CDR3: CASSRQFPHEQYF
D: NA
size: NA
J: TRBJ2-7
V: TRBV5-6

DNA: TGTGCCTGGAGTGGACCTAGGGGGTTTTACAATGAGCAGTTCTTC
CDR3: CAWSGPRGFYNEQFF
D: NA
size: NA
J: TRBJ2-1
V: TRBV30

DNA: TGCGCCAGCAGCGAGAGACAGGGGTCCTATGGCTACACCTTC
CDR3: CASSERQGSYGYTF
D: TRBD1
size: NA
J: TRBJ1-2
V: TRBV5-1

DNA: TGTGCCAGCATCGCTGCAGGGTCAAATCAGCCCCAGCATTTT
CDR3: CASIAAGSNQPQHF
D: NA
size: NA
J: TRBJ1-5
V: TRBV27

DNA: TGTGCCAGCAGCTTAGCAACGCGGGGCAAATCGAACACTGAAGCTTTCTTT
CDR3: CASSLATRGKSNTEAFF
D: NA
size: NA
J: TRBJ1-1
V: TRBV9

DNA: TGTGCCATCAGCCTACTAGCGGGAGCCGCCGGGGAGCTGTTTTTT
CDR3: CAISLLAGAAGELFF
D: TRBD2
size: NA
J: TRBJ2-2
V: TRBV10-3

DNA: TGCAGCGCTCGACAGGGCAATCAGCCCCAGCATTTT
CDR3: CSARQGNQPQHF
D: NA
size: NA
J: TRBJ1-5
V: TRBV29-1

DNA: TGCGCCAGCAGTGTCATTCTTCCTAACGTCTATGGCTACACCTTC
CDR3: CASSVILPNVYGYTF
D: NA
size: NA
J: TRBJ1-2
V: TRBV10-2

DNA: TGCGCCAGCAGCTTGGGTAGCGGGAGGGCCGGCACAGATACGCAGTATTTT
CDR3: CASSLGSGRAGTDTQYF
D: TRBD2
size: NA
J: TRBJ2-3
V: TRBV5-1

DNA: TGTGCCAGCCCCGGCCGGGGATCCTACAATGAGCAGTTCTTC
CDR3: CASPGRGSYNEQFF
D: NA
size: NA
J: TRBJ2-1
V: TRBV11-2

DNA: TGTGCCAGTAAGTCCGGGACAGGGCTAAACTATGGCTACACCTTC
CDR3: CASKSGTGLNYGYTF
D: TRBD1
size: NA
J: TRBJ1-2
V: TRBV28

DNA: TGTGCCCAGGGACAGGGCTACGAGCAGTACTTC
CDR3: CAQGQGYEQYF
D: TRBD1
size: NA
J: TRBJ2-7
V: TRBV30

DNA: TGTGCCAGCAGCCCGGGACTCTTGGGGCCTTATAGCAATCAGCCCCAGCATTTT
CDR3: CASSPGLLGPYSNQPQHF
D: NA
size: NA
J: TRBJ1-5
V: TRBV21-1

DNA: TGTGCCAGCAGCGGGGACAGGGGTTATGGCTACACCTTC
CDR3: CASSGDRGYGYTF
D: TRBD1
size: NA
J: TRBJ1-2
V: TRBV4-2

DNA: TGTGCCAGCAGTGTTGAACTCACCGGGGAGCTGTTTTTT
CDR3: CASSVELTGELFF
D: NA
size: NA
J: TRBJ2-2
V: TRBV2

DNA: TGTGCCAGCAGCCCCACAGGGGGTTGGACCGGGGAGCTGTTTTTT
CDR3: CASSPTGGWTGELFF
D: TRBD1
size: NA
J: TRBJ2-2
V: TRBV7-9

DNA: TGTGCCAGCAGTGCGGAGTTACCTCAGCCCCAGCATTTT
CDR3: CASSAELPQPQHF
D: NA
size: NA
J: TRBJ1-5
V: TRBV6-1

DNA: TGTGCCAGCAGCCGGACAGGAACCTACGAGCAGTACTTC
CDR3: CASSRTGTYEQYF
D: TRBD1
size: NA
J: TRBJ2-7
V: TRBV5-4

DNA: TGTGCCAGTAGTACCCAGACTAGCGGACGCACAGATACGCAGTATTTT
CDR3: CASSTQTSGRTDTQYF
D: TRBD2
size: NA
J: TRBJ2-3
V: TRBV19

DNA: TGCGCCAGCAGCTTGACCACAGGGGATGGTGGCTACACCTTC
CDR3: CASSLTTGDGGYTF
D: TRBD1
size: NA
J: TRBJ1-2
V: TRBV5-1

DNA: TGTGCCAGCAGCCTCTTACCGGGACAGGGGGTACTCGAGCAGTACTTC
CDR3: CASSLLPGQGVLEQYF
D: TRBD1
size: NA
J: TRBJ2-7
V: TRBV7-8

DNA: TGTGCCAGCAGCTTCTCACAGGGGCTGACAGGCTACACCTTC
CDR3: CASSFSQGLTGYTF
D: TRBD1
size: NA
J: TRBJ1-2
V: TRBV11-2

DNA: TGTGCCAGCAGTGTCCTCAGGGACAGGGGGCTGAACACTGAAGCTTTCTTT
CDR3: CASSVLRDRGLNTEAFF
D: TRBD1
size: NA
J: TRBJ1-1
V: TRBV2

DNA: TGTGCCAGTACCCACCCGGGACAGCCAATCTATGGCTACACCTTC
CDR3: CASTHPGQPIYGYTF
D: TRBD1
size: NA
J: TRBJ1-2
V: TRBV19

DNA: TGTGCCAGCAGCTTGGGGACTCCCAGCTCTGGAAACACCATATATTTT
CDR3: CASSLGTPSSGNTIYF
D: NA
size: NA
J: TRBJ1-3
V: TRBV5-4